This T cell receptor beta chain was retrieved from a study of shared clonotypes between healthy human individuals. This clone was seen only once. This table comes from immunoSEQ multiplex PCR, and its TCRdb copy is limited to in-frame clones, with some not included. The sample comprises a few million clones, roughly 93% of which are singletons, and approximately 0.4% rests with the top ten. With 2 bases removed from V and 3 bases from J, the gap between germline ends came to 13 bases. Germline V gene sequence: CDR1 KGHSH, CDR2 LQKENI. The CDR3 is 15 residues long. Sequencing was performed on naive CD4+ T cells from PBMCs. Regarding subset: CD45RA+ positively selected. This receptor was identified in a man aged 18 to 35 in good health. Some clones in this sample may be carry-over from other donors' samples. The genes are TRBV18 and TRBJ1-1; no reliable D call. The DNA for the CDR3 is TGTGCCAGCTCACCAGTAGTCCGGGCCTACACTGAAGCTTTCTTT. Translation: CASSPVVRAYTEAFF.